The sequence of this T cell receptor beta chain was determined in a study of T cell responses to AZD1222 COVID-19 vaccine. General study points: Two AZD1222 administrations were followed by greater Spike-specific TCR breadth and depth. At study baseline, merely six AZD1222 recipients were seropositive.

Libraries were prepared by immunoSEQ multiplex PCR; TCRdb keeps only in-frame clonotypes and omits some of them. The sample totals about 140,000 clones. Turning to this clone: Antigen: not known.

This CDR3 contains 16 residues. Germline V gene sequence: CDR1 MDHEN, CDR2 SYDVKM. V shed 6 bases and J shed 7 bases, with 24 bases lying between them. This chain uses TRBV28 with TRBJ1-2, with D possibly matching TRBD1 (5 bases). The sequence derives from an adult in good health. Sequencing used peripheral blood. The CDR3 spells CASRDPRTSFRAGYTF. The CDR3 DNA sequence: TGTGCCAGCAGAGATCCTAGGACAAGCTTCCGGGCTGGCTACACCTTC.